The sequence of this TCR beta chain was determined in a study of T-cell memory formation after mild COVID-19 (dated by TCRdb to the early 2020s). General notes on the study: Most TCR sequence clusters were specific to one of the two donors. In a couple of donors, T-cell clones that expanded and contracted after mild COVID-19 were tracked by sequencing TCRalpha and TCRbeta repertoires over time. The cohort was made up of two young adult volunteers, one female and one male, who were previously healthy.

This clonotype was observed a handful of times. This clone's antigen is unknown. It has no much larger one-base neighbor in the sample; base qualities were not kept. Ficoll-Paque density gradient centrifugation was the method used to isolate PBMCs. The sequencer listed for this sample is Illumina NovaSeq 6000. Using 5'RACE with constant-segment primers, TCRalpha and TCRbeta cDNA libraries were constructed, with sample barcodes and unique molecular identifiers added in the process. RNA was extracted from every sample with Trizol reagent. Amplification of the libraries took two PCR steps, and the second step added a second sample barcode plus Illumina TruSeq adapters. Sequencing of the libraries was done on an Illumina NovaSeq, producing 2 x 150 bp paired-end reads. In the authors' own workflow: Demultiplexing of reads and collapsing into UMI-guided consensus sequences were performed with migec v1.2.7. Using mixcr v2.1.11, UMI consensuses were aligned to TRA and TRB V and J templates and then assembled into clonotypes. A clonotype was counted as expanded or contracted only if both edgeR and NoisET called the change significant, with noise models trained on biological replicates. For edgeR calls, a false discovery rate-adjusted p below 0.01 and a log2 fold-change threshold of 1 were applied. As an exploratory analysis of dynamics, PCA with hierarchical clustering was applied to max-normalized trajectories of the 1000 most abundant clonotypes. The CD4 or CD8 phenotype of responding clones was assigned using the separately sequenced CD4+ and CD8+ repertoires. Starting from the raw public reads, TCRdb applied fastp trimming at Q25, assembled clones with MiXCR and retained in-frame beta chains. Entries are consolidated by CDR3 protein sequence, retaining the most common genes and DNA. Clone size and V and J calls follow TCRdb, not the original study. Across this sample there are about 150,000 distinct CDR3 sequences, with under 30% seen only once. The ten biggest clones cover roughly 24% of the sample.

From a lookup of the germline V gene, CDR1 and CDR2 are SGHTA and FQGNSA. V gives up 1 base and J gives up 4 bases, and the segment between their germline ends measures 16 bases. Including cysteine and phenylalanine, the CDR3 has 17 amino acids. The DNA shown is the 51-base CDR3, in frame from base 1. The study at large found these results: The study included only a couple of mild cases, and larger cohorts that include severe cases with pre-infection samples were judged to be necessary. Clones that contracted from day 15 to 85 showed balanced CD4/CD8 phenotypes, whereas a second wave of clones that expanded from day 15 to 37 leaned towards CD4+. SARS-CoV-2 specificity of the second-wave clones peaking on day 37 was not confirmed. Contracting CD4+ clones appeared mostly in the CM and EM memory subsets, whereas CD8+ clones were enriched in EMRA. Some responding clones were detected in pre-infection memory, which suggested that pre-existing cross-reactive memory T cells had joined the SARS-CoV-2 response.

This sequence uses TRBV7-2 and TRBJ2-2; D gene: possibly TRBD2, on 9 matching bases. The sample consisted of PBMCs or a T cell subset sorted from them (not recorded which). This TCR was sampled from an adult woman who had mild COVID-19 (a few samples of this study predate the infection). The sample titles of this study are shuffled in the database, so cell type and time point are left out; the donor was told from shared clones. The CDR3 region reads CASSLGLAGTGTGELFF. The DNA sequence follows: TGTGCCAGCAGCTTAGGCCTAGCGGGGACAGGCACCGGGGAGCTGTTTTTT.